The 30 T cell receptor beta chains listed next were all sequenced from one sample in a study of identical twins. TCRdb analysed the 5' RACE reads with MiXCR anew, one entry per CDR3 protein. The table has around 1.7 million distinct CDR3 sequences, less than 35% seen once. The specimen sequenced was cord blood. The origin of the receptors is a newborn girl in good health.

The gene calls are TRBV11-3 and TRBJ2-3; 10 positions match TRBD2. The CDR3 is made up of 15 amino acids. V lost 5 bases and J lost 3; bases outside the gene matches: 5. Germline lookup yields CDR1 SGHNT and CDR2 YENEEA. The CDR3 coding sequence is TGTGCCAGCAGCCCAGCGGGGGGGCTGACAGATACGCAGTATTTT. It codes for CASSPAGGLTDTQYF.

The CDR3 protein is CASGLASGGSSYNEQYF. The CDR3 coding sequence is TGTGCTAGTGGTCTCGCTAGCGGGGGCTCCTCCTACAATGAGCAGTACTTC. V is TRBV12-5 and J is TRBJ2-4; the match to TRBD2 covers 10 bases. Per the germline V gene, CDR1 is LGHNT and CDR2 is FRNRAP. V shed 5 bases, J shed 13 bases, and the junction held 20 bases outside the gene matches. This CDR3 has 17 residues.

This clonotype appeared a few times. The chain is built from TRBV5-1 and TRBJ2-4, with 15 nucleotides matching TRBD2. The end of the DNA aligns better with TRBJ2-7, so the J call may be wrong. Germline CDR1 is SGHRS and CDR2 is YFSETQ. The CDR3 totals 16 residues. CDR3 amino acids: CASSSGLAGGVSEQYF. CDR3 nucleotides: TGCGCCAGCAGCTCAGGACTAGCGGGAGGGGTAAGCGAGCAGTACTTC.

This clonotype was seen ten or more times. CDR3 sequence (DNA): TGTGCCAGCAGCGCTACCGGACAGGGCTATGGCTACACCTTC. Its translation is CASSATGQGYGYTF. The J gene is TRBJ1-2, the V gene TRBV7-9; TRBD1 matches at 8 bases. CDR1 is SEHNR and CDR2 is FQNEAQ in the germline V gene (reference sequence). This CDR3 has 14 residues. The V gene end was trimmed by 5 bases and the J gene end by 4 bases; junction bases not matched to a gene: 6.

The table lists this clonotype with a few counts. This chain joins TRBV15 and TRBJ2-1; no clear D gene. The germline V and J ends were trimmed by 0 bases and 0 bases, with 12 bases remaining between them. CDR1 is LNHNV and CDR2 is YYDKDF in the germline V gene (reference sequence). The length of the CDR3 is 17 residues. CDR3 DNA sequence: TGTGCCACCAGCAGAGATCCCAGCCCGAGCTCCTACAATGAGCAGTTCTTC. It is translated as CATSRDPSPSSYNEQFF.

This clonotype has only a few counts. The genes are TRBV4-1 and TRBJ2-3; 11 bases match TRBD2. CDR1 MGHRA and CDR2 YSYEKL come from the germline V gene. The CDR3 contains 20 residues. J lost 3 bases, V lost 1 base, and 15 bases had no gene match. As DNA, the CDR3 is TGCGCCAGCAGCCAAGCTCCTTTCTGGCTACTAGCGGGAGTAACAGATACGCAGTATTTT. Its translation: CASSQAPFWLLAGVTDTQYF.

This clonotype was seen only once. The chain combines TRBV27 with TRBJ2-1; no firm D call. The CDR3 is made up of 16 amino acids. Between the trimmed V and J ends, which lost 1 base and 0 bases, there was a span of 10 bases. CDR1 and CDR2 (germline): MNHEY, SMNVEV (reference sequence). The CDR3 DNA sequence: TGTGCCAGCAGTTTATTGCCCATGAGCTCCTACAATGAGCAGTTCTTC. Its protein is CASSLLPMSSYNEQFF.

This clonotype came up many times. J is TRBJ1-5 and V is TRBV20-1, with TRBD1 matching 8 bases. The CDR3 is 13 residues long. The germline V gene has CDR1 DFQATT and CDR2 SNEGSKA (reference sequence). The trim removed 6 bases at V and 2 bases at J, leaving 3 bases unmatched. CDR3 region: CSATGQGNQPQHF. Written as DNA, the CDR3 is TGCAGTGCCACGGGACAGGGCAATCAGCCCCAGCATTTT.

The rearrangement links TRBV18 to TRBJ2-3; 10 bases agree with TRBD1. The CDR3 length is 16 residues. Per germline, CDR1 KGHSH and CDR2 LQKENI. The junction had 6 bases not matched to a gene; V was cut back by 2 bases and J by 4 bases. Here the CDR3 DNA reads TGTGCCAGCTCACCAATCAGCGGGACAGGGGCAGATACGCAGTATTTT. It translates to CASSPISGTGADTQYF.

This clonotype was seen more than once but under ten times. J is TRBJ2-1 and V is TRBV28, with 14 positions matching TRBD2. The CDR3 is 13 amino acids. The germline CDR1 and CDR2 sequences are MDHEN and SYDVKM. V lost 8 bases to trimming and J lost 7 bases; unmatched junction nucleotides: 1. As DNA, the CDR3 is TGTGCCAGCTGGACTAGCGGGAGGAATGAGCAGTTCTTC. Translating it yields CASWTSGRNEQFF.

V usage is TRBV28 and J usage is TRBJ2-7, with TRBD1 matching 9 bases. This CDR3 region has 14 residues. With 6 bases clipped from V and 2 bases from J, the junction kept 5 bases outside the gene matches. Per the germline V gene, CDR1 is MDHEN and CDR2 is SYDVKM. The CDR3 bases are TGTGCCAGCAGCGGGACAGGGAGACCCTACGAGCAGTACTTC. Translation gives CASSGTGRPYEQYF.

The genes are TRBV20-1 and TRBJ1-5; 7 bases match TRBD1. V lost 6 bases to trimming and J lost 7 bases; unmatched junction nucleotides: 9. The germline gives CDR1 DFQATT, CDR2 SNEGSKA (reference sequence). CDR3 length equals 13 residues. The CDR3 loop reads CSALGQMQQPQHF. The CDR3, as DNA: TGCAGTGCCCTGGGACAGATGCAACAGCCCCAGCATTTT.

The chain links TRBV7-2 to TRBJ2-7, with TRBD2 identical over 12 bases. This CDR3 is built from 15 residues. Per germline, CDR1 SGHTA and CDR2 FQGNSA. V lost 6 bases and J lost 3; bases outside the gene matches: 6. The CDR3 here is CASRYTSGGFYEQYF. CDR3 DNA sequence: TGTGCCAGCAGGTACACTAGCGGGGGGTTCTACGAGCAGTACTTC.

This chain uses TRBV29-1 with TRBJ1-2, with 8 bases that match TRBD1. Germline CDR1 and CDR2: SQVTM and ANQGSEA. CDR3 length: 14 residues. V was pared by 4 bases and J by 5 bases, with 9 bases of the junction left unmatched. In DNA, the CDR3 is TGCAGCGTTGTCCTAGACAGGGGTCTTTATGGCTACACCTTC. The encoded protein is CSVVLDRGLYGYTF.

The rearrangement uses TRBV29-1 and TRBJ2-7; D not resolved. Germline lookup yields CDR1 SQVTM and CDR2 ANQGSEA. The CDR3 spans 12 residues. Between the trimmed V and J ends, which lost 0 bases and 4 bases, there was a span of 7 bases. The CDR3 DNA sequence: TGCAGCGTTGAAGATCCTGCGTACGAGCAGTACTTC. This encodes CSVEDPAYEQYF.

This clonotype has more than one count but fewer than ten. This sequence joins TRBV5-1 and TRBJ1-6; the D is unclear. Trimming took 0 bases from V and 4 from J, leaving 8 bases between them. Germline assignment: CDR1 SGHRS and CDR2 YFSETQ. The CDR3 is 15 residues long. The CDR3 bases are TGCGCCAGCAGCTTGGTGCCACCATATAATTCACCCCTCCACTTT. This gives the protein CASSLVPPYNSPLHF.

The table lists this clonotype with a few counts. The chain links TRBV12-3 or TRBV12-4 to TRBJ2-7, with 8 bases fitting TRBD2. V shed 3 bases and J 2 bases; nucleotides not matched to a gene: 9. The CDR3 loop spans 16 amino acids. The CDR3 DNA follows: TGTGCCAGCAGTTTCGATGTGATCGGGGGGGCCTACGAGCAGTACTTC. It yields the protein CASSFDVIGGAYEQYF.

The table lists this clonotype with a few counts. CDR3 DNA: TGTGCCAGCAGTTCTCGATTAATCCCGCGGGACACCTACAATGAGCAGTTCTTC. This gives the protein CASSSRLIPRDTYNEQFF. The V gene is TRBV7-2, the J gene TRBJ2-1; tentatively, D is TRBD1 or TRBD2 (6 bases each). Germline CDR1 reads SGHTA; CDR2 reads FQGNSA. This CDR3 comprises 18 residues. V was trimmed by 6 bases and J by 2 bases, leaving 23 bases between them.

The chain uses TRBV7-2 and TRBJ2-1; D tentatively reads TRBD1 or TRBD2 (5 bases each). The CDR3 length is 13 residues. CDR1 is SGHTA, CDR2 FQGNSA, per germline. V gave up 4 bases and J gave up 9 bases, with 13 bases separating them. The CDR3 DNA follows: TGTGCCAGCAGCTCCGGGACCCAACGTGAGCAGTTCTTC. Its translation is CASSSGTQREQFF.

The chain employs TRBV28 and TRBJ2-3; 16 nucleotides line up with TRBD2. Losses at the gene ends were 8 bases for V and 8 bases for J; bases not matched to a gene: 7. Germline loops: CDR1 MDHEN, CDR2 SYDVKM. CDR3 size: 15 residues. The CDR3 loop is CASQGLAGGGGTQYF. The CDR3, as DNA: TGTGCCAGCCAGGGACTAGCGGGAGGGGGAGGTACGCAGTATTTT. Full variable domain (rest looked up from reference TRBV28 and TRBJ2-3): DVKVTQSSRYLVKRTGEKVFLECVQDMDHENMFWYRQDPGLGLRLIYFSYDVKMKEKGDIPEGYSVSREKKERFSLILESASTNQTSMYLCASQGLAGGGGTQYFGPGTRLTVL.

The chain employs TRBV20-1 and TRBJ2-1, with 10 bases identical to TRBD1. The J call may be wrong; the DNA end is better matched by TRBJ2-7. The CDR3 has 14 amino acids. Germline CDR1 and CDR2: DFQATT and SNEGSKA (reference sequence). CDR3 loop: CSARGRQGAKEQYF. The CDR3 DNA follows: TGCAGTGCTAGAGGCCGACAGGGGGCAAAAGAGCAGTACTTC.

This clonotype came up a few times. The chain recombines TRBV12-3 or TRBV12-4 with TRBJ1-2; possibly TRBD1 for D (5 bases). This CDR3 has 14 residues. V was clipped by 1 base and J by 6 bases, with 12 bases between them. The chain's CDR3 is CASSLGRFRDGYTF. In nucleotides, the CDR3 is TGTGCCAGCAGTTTAGGCAGGTTCAGGGATGGCTACACCTTC.

The rearrangement links TRBV7-2 to TRBJ1-1; D unclear. The CDR3 extends over 16 amino acids. Trimming stripped 1 base from V and 3 bases from J, with 15 bases between. Germline V gene data show CDR1 as SGHTA and CDR2 as FQGNSA. CDR3 nucleotide sequence: TGTGCCAGCAGCTTAGTAGATGCCAAGAGGTACACTGAAGCTTTCTTT. Protein product: CASSLVDAKRYTEAFF.

At least ten counts were recorded for this clonotype. The V gene is TRBV6-5, the J gene TRBJ2-7; unclear D gene. CDR1 MNHEY and CDR2 SVGAGI come from the germline V gene. V was trimmed by 2 bases and J by 5 bases, leaving 13 bases between them. The CDR3 loop spans 14 amino acids. Here the CDR3 DNA reads TGTGCCAGCAGTTACCGTCAAGGGTTCCACGAGCAGTACTTC. This encodes CASSYRQGFHEQYF.

In this sample, this clonotype turned up a few times. The gene calls are TRBV19 and TRBJ2-7, with D tentatively TRBD1 (5 bases). CDR1 is LNHDA and CDR2 is SQIVND in the germline V gene (reference sequence). This CDR3 contains 14 residues. Trimming cost V 10 bases and J 2 bases, with 18 bases left between them. The CDR3 protein is CAITHRDRTYEQYF. For the CDR3, the DNA is TGTGCCATAACCCACCGTGACAGAACCTACGAGCAGTACTTC.

This clonotype came up a few times. The genes are TRBV6-5 and TRBJ2-2, with D possibly TRBD1 on 6 matching bases. The CDR3 is made up of 14 amino acids. V lost 2 bases to trimming and J lost 9 bases, with 13 bases between them. Germline values: CDR1 MNHEY, CDR2 SVGAGI. CDR3 loop: CASSYGGHLRELFF. The CDR3 DNA sequence: TGTGCCAGCAGTTACGGGGGACATCTCCGGGAGCTGTTTTTT.

The CDR3 sequence is CSADRHSTEAFF. DNA for the CDR3: TGCAGTGCAGACAGACATTCCACTGAAGCTTTCTTT. The chain links TRBV20-1 to TRBJ1-1, with a tentative D call TRBD1 (5 bases). The CDR3 covers 12 residues. The germline CDR1 and CDR2 sequences are DFQATT and SNEGSKA (reference sequence). Trimming removed 6 bases from V and 4 bases from J, with 12 bases in between.

This clonotype has at least ten counts. The V gene is TRBV27, the J gene TRBJ2-7; no firm D call. This CDR3 region has 15 residues. Germline CDR1 and CDR2: MNHEY and SMNVEV (reference sequence). V lost 0 bases, J lost 9 bases, and 18 bases lay in between. CDR3 amino acids: CASSLSARPSTGQYF. The CDR3 DNA is TGTGCCAGCAGTTTATCCGCCAGGCCGTCTACTGGGCAGTACTTC.

This clonotype was counted a few times. The V and J genes are TRBV7-9 and TRBJ2-1, with unresolved D. V was trimmed by 5 bases and J by 7 bases, leaving 9 bases between them. Germline V CDR1 and CDR2: SEHNR, FQNEAQ (reference sequence). The CDR3 has 12 residues. CDR3 loop: CASSLHGNEQFF. CDR3 in DNA: TGTGCCAGCAGCCTACACGGGAATGAGCAGTTCTTC. Full variable domain (missing parts from reference TRBV7-9 and TRBJ2-1): DTGVSQNPRHKITKRGQNVTFRCDPISEHNRLYWYRQTLGQGPEFLTYFQNEAQLEKSRLLSDRFSAERPKGSFSTLEIQRTEQGDSAMYLCASSLHGNEQFFGPGTRLTVL.

The J gene is TRBJ2-2, the V gene TRBV29-1; 9 nucleotides agree with TRBD2. Germline V gives CDR1 SQVTM, CDR2 ANQGSEA. There are 15 residues in the CDR3. With V trimmed by 5 bases and J by 5 bases, 9 bases remained unmatched. The CDR3 protein is CSVSRAGGSTGELFF. CDR3 bases: TGCAGCGTTTCCCGAGCGGGAGGAAGTACCGGGGAGCTGTTTTTT.